This TCR beta chain comes out of a study of T-cell reconstitution after alpha-beta-depleted transplantation in children. This clonotype was picked up many times. The TCRbeta library was prepared with unique molecular identifiers. TCRdb redid the calling of the PCR reads with MiXCR, one entry per CDR3 protein. Among approximately 290,000 distinct CDR3 sequences listed, roughly 11% were seen once. The source was peripheral blood, collected 180 days after TCRalphabeta/CD19-depleted stem cell transplant. This TCR derives from a male patient between 2 and 10 years old who had a stem cell transplant for chronic granulomatous disease, so the T cells may come from the graft donor.

The CDR3 reads CASSMVQGFQETQYF. The CDR3 DNA reads TGTGCCAGTAGTATGGTCCAGGGCTTCCAAGAGACCCAGTACTTC. The chain couples TRBV19 to TRBJ2-5; maybe TRBD1 (5 bases). This CDR3 is built from 15 residues. V dropped 3 bases and J dropped 1 base, with 12 bases sitting between them. Germline assignment: CDR1 LNHDA and CDR2 SQIVND (reference sequence).